Shown below are 18 T cell receptor beta chains from a single sample sequenced in a study of blood T cell repertoires in COVID-19. Sequencing used immunoSEQ multiplex PCR; TCRdb keeps in-frame clones, though not all of them. The sample has over 150,000 clones, approximately 83% seen once; the top ten hold around 9.9%. The sequenced sample consisted of peripheral blood. The receptors here all came from a man aged 65-85 years with active or convalescent COVID-19.

This clone was detected only once. The CDR3 nucleotides are TGTGCCAGCAGTATGGGACAGGGCCTCTCCTACGAGCAGTACTTC. Its protein is CASSMGQGLSYEQYF. The rearrangement joins TRBV5-5 to TRBJ2-7; TRBD1 aligns across 9 bases. Germline CDR1 reads SGHKS; CDR2 reads YYEKEE (reference sequence). The CDR3 contains 15 residues. Trimming cost V 5 bases and J 0 bases; bases outside gene matches: 6.

The chain has TRBV5-4 and TRBJ2-7, with D perhaps TRBD1 (6 bases). The CDR3 spans 14 residues. Trimming pared 2 bases from V and 5 bases from J, leaving 14 bases between. Germline CDR1 and CDR2: SGHNT and YYREEE (reference sequence). CDR3 nucleotides: TGTGCCAGCAGCTTTGGACAGAGGTCGGACGAGCAGTACTTC. Its translation: CASSFGQRSDEQYF. Filled out from reference TRBV5-4 and TRBJ2-7, the complete variable domain reads ETGVTQSPTHLIKTRGQQVTLRCSSQSGHNTVSWYQQALGQGPQFIFQYYREEENGRGNFPPRFSGLQFPNYSSELNVNALELDDSALYLCASSFGQRSDEQYFGPGTRLTVT.

The CDR3 reads CASSPRQGKNYEQYF. CDR3 in DNA: TGTGCCAGCTCCCCCAGACAGGGGAAGAATTACGAGCAGTACTTC. The V and J genes are TRBV18 and TRBJ2-7; 8 bases agree with TRBD1. Germline V CDR1 and CDR2: KGHSH, LQKENI. This CDR3 comprises 15 residues. V trimming: 6 bases; J trimming: 4 bases; junction bases outside the gene matches: 11.

This sequence joins TRBV28 and TRBJ1-2, with 10 bases identical to TRBD1. Per germline, CDR1 MDHEN and CDR2 SYDVKM. This CDR3 region has 15 residues. The trim removed 2 bases at V and 4 bases at J, leaving 4 bases unmatched. DNA for the CDR3: TGTGCCAGCAGTTTACAGACAGGGGGCAGCTATGGCTACACCTTC. Its translation is CASSLQTGGSYGYTF.

The chain has TRBV4-3 and TRBJ1-2; D gene ambiguous. Trimming shortened V by 0 bases and J by 2 bases, and 19 bases separated the two germline ends. The germline V gene encodes CDR1 LGHNA and CDR2 YSLEER. The CDR3 runs 18 residues. CDR3 nucleotide sequence: TGCGCCAGCAGCCAAGATCTCGTACGGAGCCAAGGCAACTATGGCTACACCTTC. This codes for CASSQDLVRSQGNYGYTF.

The chain joins TRBV2 to TRBJ1-2; 10 bases line up with TRBD1. J was trimmed by 8 bases and V by 8 bases; bases with no gene match: 11. The CDR3 contains 14 residues. From germline, CDR1 is SNHLY and CDR2 FYNNEI. In DNA form, the CDR3 reads TGTGCCAGCGGATATACCGGGACAGGGGTCGGCTACACCTTC. Its translation: CASGYTGTGVGYTF.

The gene calls are TRBV5-1 and TRBJ1-2; 8 bases are shared with TRBD1. This CDR3 has 14 amino acids. Germline values: CDR1 SGHRS, CDR2 YFSETQ. V gave up 4 bases and J gave up 5 bases; unmatched junction bases: 7. CDR3 in amino acids: CASSARTGTYGYTF. The CDR3 nucleotides are TGCGCCAGCAGCGCAAGGACAGGGACTTATGGCTACACCTTC. Using reference TRBV5-1 and TRBJ1-2 for the parts outside the CDR3, the full variable domain is KAGVTQTPRYLIKTRGQQVTLSCSPISGHRSVSWYQQTPGQGLQFLFEYFSETQRNKGNFPGRFSGRQFSNSRSEMNVSTLELGDSALYLCASSARTGTYGYTFGSGTRLTVV.

The V gene is TRBV9, the J gene TRBJ2-3; D might be TRBD2 (6 bases). This CDR3 contains 14 residues. CDR1 and CDR2 (germline): SGDLS, YYNGEE. V was trimmed by 0 bases and J by 7 bases, leaving 12 bases between them. The CDR3 reads CASSVATGANTQYF. In nucleotides, the CDR3 is TGTGCCAGCAGCGTAGCTACGGGAGCTAATACGCAGTATTTT.

This sequence joins TRBV6-6 and TRBJ1-4, with TRBD1 matching over 10 bases. The germline CDR1 and CDR2 sequences are MNHNY and SVGAGI (reference sequence). The CDR3 has 13 amino acids. The J segment lost 6 bases and the V segment lost 10 bases, leaving 5 bases of the junction unmatched. The CDR3 loop is CAIRDRGYEKLFF. The CDR3 DNA follows: TGTGCCATCCGGGACAGGGGATATGAAAAACTGTTTTTT.

The chain combines TRBV28 with TRBJ1-4; 8 bases are shared with TRBD1. V lost 3 bases to trimming and J lost 8 bases; unmatched junction nucleotides: 11. The CDR3 contains 16 residues. The germline V gene has CDR1 MDHEN and CDR2 SYDVKM. The CDR3 coding sequence is TGTGCCAGCAGTTTCCCTGGGGACAGGCCTGGGGAAAAACTGTTTTTT. Translated, it gives CASSFPGDRPGEKLFF.

The chain uses TRBV25-1 and TRBJ1-5, with D tentatively TRBD1 (6 bases). Germline lookup yields CDR1 MGHDK and CDR2 SYGVNS. The ends were cut back, 9 bases at V and 3 bases at J, with 15 bases in the middle. The CDR3 spans 14 residues. CDR3 in amino acids: CASEGGQSNQPQHF. The CDR3, as DNA: TGTGCCAGTGAGGGCGGACAGTCCAATCAGCCCCAGCATTTT.

This clone was found once. The rearrangement links TRBV6-2 or TRBV6-3 to TRBJ1-1; perhaps TRBD1 as D (6 bases). V lost 5 bases and J lost 4, with 14 bases in between. This CDR3 comprises 14 residues. The V gene's germline CDR1 is MNHEY and CDR2 SVGEGT. The CDR3 DNA follows: TGTGCCAGCAGTCCCACAGGGTCCGTCACTGAAGCTTTCTTT. It codes for CASSPTGSVTEAFF.

The chain recombines TRBV19 with TRBJ1-6; D not resolved. CDR1 is LNHDA, CDR2 SQIVND, per germline (reference sequence). The CDR3 consists of 15 residues. With 6 bases removed from V and 7 bases from J, the gap between germline ends came to 16 bases. CDR3 region: CASRPTRAYNSPLHF. The CDR3 coding sequence is TGTGCCAGTAGACCCACGAGGGCGTACAATTCACCCCTCCACTTT.

The rearrangement links TRBV18 to TRBJ2-7; D is possibly TRBD1 (6 bases). CDR3 length: 15 amino acids. Trimming left V 2 bases short and J 3 bases short, with 14 bases between. Germline-derived CDR1 and CDR2 are KGHSH and LQKENI. The CDR3 sequence: CASSPSGVLNYEQYF. Here the CDR3 DNA reads TGTGCCAGCTCACCATCAGGGGTCCTAAACTACGAGCAGTACTTC.

The chain carries TRBV18 and TRBJ1-5; a weak D match, TRBD1 (6 bases). V was shortened by 3 bases and J by 3 bases, with 15 bases between the two germline ends. CDR3 length equals 16 residues. Germline-derived CDR1 and CDR2 are KGHSH and LQKENI. CDR3 in amino acids: CASSPGFGQYNQPQHF. The CDR3 nucleotides read TGTGCCAGCTCACCGGGTTTCGGACAGTACAATCAGCCCCAGCATTTT. Supplemented by reference TRBV18 and TRBJ1-5, the full variable domain reads NAGVMQNPRHLVRRRGQEARLRCSPMKGHSHVYWYRQLPEEGLKFMVYLQKENIIDESGMPKERFSAEFPKEGPSILRIQQVVRGDSAAYFCASSPGFGQYNQPQHFGDGTRLSIL.

The chain is built from TRBV7-9 and TRBJ1-1; D unclear. The CDR3 length is 14 residues. V was shortened by 4 bases and J by 0 bases, with 9 bases between the two germline ends. Germline V lookup: CDR1 SEHNR, CDR2 FQNEAQ (reference sequence). CDR3 sequence reads: CASSYSGMNTEAFF. The CDR3 DNA reads as TGTGCCAGCAGCTACTCAGGCATGAACACTGAAGCTTTCTTT.

This rearrangement joins TRBV2 to TRBJ1-1, with TRBD1 matching 7 bases. There are 15 residues in the CDR3. J lost 1 base, V lost 2 bases, and 4 bases had no gene match. Germline V gives CDR1 SNHLY, CDR2 FYNNEI. CDR3 DNA: TGTGCCAGCAGTGAACTTAGGACAGGGAACACTGAAGCTTTCTTT. Translating gives CASSELRTGNTEAFF.

This clone was picked up one time. The chain recombines TRBV5-1 with TRBJ2-3; possible D gene TRBD1, 6 bases. The germline gives CDR1 SGHRS, CDR2 YFSETQ. The CDR3 length is 14 residues. V dropped 7 bases and J dropped 2 bases, with 14 bases sitting between them. CDR3 loop: CASATGHYTDTQYF. The CDR3 DNA is TGCGCCAGCGCCACGGGACATTACACAGATACGCAGTATTTT.